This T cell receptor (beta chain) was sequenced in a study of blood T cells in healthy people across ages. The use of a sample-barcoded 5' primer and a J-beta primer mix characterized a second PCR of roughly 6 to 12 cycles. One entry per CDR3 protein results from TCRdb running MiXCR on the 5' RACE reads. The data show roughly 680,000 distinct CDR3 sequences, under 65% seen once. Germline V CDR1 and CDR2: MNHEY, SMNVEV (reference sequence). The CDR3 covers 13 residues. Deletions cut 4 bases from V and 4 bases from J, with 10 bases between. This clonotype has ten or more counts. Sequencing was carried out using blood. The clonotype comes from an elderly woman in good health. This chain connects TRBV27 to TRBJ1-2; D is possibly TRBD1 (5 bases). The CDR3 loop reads CASSYRPAYGYTF. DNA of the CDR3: TGTGCCAGCAGTTACAGGCCAGCCTATGGCTACACCTTC.